Listed below are T cell receptor beta chains from one sample, sequenced in a study of blood T cell repertoires in COVID-19. Libraries were prepared by immunoSEQ multiplex PCR; TCRdb keeps only in-frame clonotypes and omits some of them. The table includes approximately 190,000 clones, approximately 79% detected once. Sequenced input: peripheral blood. These TCRs come from a man under 40 with active or convalescent COVID-19. CDR3s include the opening cysteine and the closing phenylalanine or tryptophan. The D gene is left open where the match is weak. Size is omitted from some rows. Given values are once, few, many or a class for expanded clones.

CAWSVTGGDYGYTF,TGTGCCTGGAGTGTAACAGGGGGGGACTATGGCTACACCTTC,TRBJ1-2,TRBD1,NA,TRBV30
CASSIPRATEAFF,TGTGCCAGCAGCATTCCGCGGGCCACTGAAGCTTTCTTT,TRBJ1-1,NA,NA,TRBV12-3/TRBV12-4
CASSQSTDTQYF,TGTGCCAGCAGCCAGAGCACAGATACGCAGTATTTT,TRBJ2-3,NA,NA,TRBV7-6
CATSDLGTGSSYEQYF,TGTGCCACCAGTGACCTTGGGACAGGGAGCTCCTACGAGCAGTACTTC,TRBJ2-7,TRBD1,NA,TRBV24-1
CASSYSGGTEAFF,TGTGCCAGCAGTTACTCGGGGGGGACTGAAGCTTTCTTT,TRBJ1-1,NA,NA,TRBV6-2/TRBV6-3
CASSQDRGGEKLFF,TGTGCCAGCAGCCAAGACAGGGGCGGTGAAAAACTGTTTTTT,TRBJ1-4,TRBD1,NA,TRBV7-2
CASSVQGANTGELFF,TGCGCCAGCAGCGTACAGGGGGCGAACACCGGGGAGCTGTTTTTT,TRBJ2-2,TRBD1,NA,TRBV5-1
CASSQQGDSPRWTF,TGTGCCAGCAGCCAACAGGGAGACAGTCCCAGGTGGACCTTC,TRBJ1-2,NA,NA,TRBV7-3
CAITRDSSGANVLTF,TGTGCCATCACCAGGGACAGCTCTGGGGCCAACGTCCTGACTTTC,TRBJ2-6,TRBD1,NA,TRBV10-3
CATSLGGAQPQHF,TGTGCCACCAGTCTAGGTGGGGCGCAGCCCCAGCATTTT,TRBJ1-5,NA,NA,TRBV24-1
CASSLVGQGLSYTF,TGTGCCAGCAGTTTAGTAGGACAGGGGTTAAGCTACACCTTC,TRBJ1-2,TRBD1,few,TRBV28
CASSSSEAGEGSPLHF,TGTGCCAGCAGCTCCTCAGAGGCAGGGGAAGGGTCACCCCTCCACTTT,TRBJ1-6,NA,NA,TRBV13
CASSRGLAGDQYF,TGTGCCAGCAGTCGAGGACTAGCCGGGGACCAGTACTTC,TRBJ2-5,TRBD2,once,TRBV12-3/TRBV12-4
CASSQPGQGSNSPLHF,TGCGCCAGCAGCCAGCCGGGACAGGGGTCTAATTCACCCCTCCACTTT,TRBJ1-6,TRBD1,once,TRBV4-1
CASSLGLAGYEQYF,TGTGCCAGCAGCTTGGGCCTTGCGGGCTACGAGCAGTACTTC,TRBJ2-7,NA,NA,TRBV7-8
CASSSQYQETQYF,TGTGCCAGCAGTTCCCAGTACCAAGAGACCCAGTACTTC,TRBJ2-5,NA,NA,TRBV6-5